This paragraph covers one T cell receptor (beta chain) sequence. The antigen is not known. CDR3 size: 18 residues. Germline values: CDR1 SGDLS, CDR2 YYNGEE. The J segment lost 1 base and the V segment lost 0 bases, leaving 10 bases of the junction unmatched. This entry is derived from a study of cytomegalovirus exposure and HLA in healthy donors. Study conclusions and caveats: Some TCR beta chains (around 180 of them) were listed as cytomegalovirus-associated.

Using immunoSEQ multiplex PCR, the repertoire was profiled, and TCRdb retains in-frame clones only, with some absent. The table has 250,000 to 400,000 clones, over 75% seen once; the top ten hold over 0.9%. The sequence was obtained from a man aged 25 to 45 in good health and CMV-seronegative. J is TRBJ2-4 and V is TRBV9, with TRBD1 identical over 7 bases. The material sequenced was PBMCs. CDR3 residues: CASSVGPPRGQAKNIQYF. Written as DNA, the CDR3 is TGTGCCAGCAGCGTAGGCCCCCCGAGGGGGCAGGCCAAAAACATTCAGTACTTC.